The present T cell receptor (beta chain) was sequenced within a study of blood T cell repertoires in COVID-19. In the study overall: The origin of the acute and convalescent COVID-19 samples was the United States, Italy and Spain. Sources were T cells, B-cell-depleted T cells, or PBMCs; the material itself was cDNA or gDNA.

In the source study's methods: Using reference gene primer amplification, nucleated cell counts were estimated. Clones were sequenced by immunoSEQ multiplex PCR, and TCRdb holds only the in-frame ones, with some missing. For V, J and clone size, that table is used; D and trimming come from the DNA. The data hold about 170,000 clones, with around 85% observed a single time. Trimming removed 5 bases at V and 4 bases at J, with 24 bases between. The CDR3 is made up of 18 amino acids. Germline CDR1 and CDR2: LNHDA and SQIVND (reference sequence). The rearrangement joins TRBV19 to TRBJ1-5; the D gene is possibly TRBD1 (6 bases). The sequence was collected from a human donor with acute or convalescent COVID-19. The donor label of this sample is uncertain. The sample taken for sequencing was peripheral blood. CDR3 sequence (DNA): TGTGCCAGTAGTTATCACGAACTCCAGGGGTTAAGGAATCAGCCCCAGCATTTT. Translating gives CASSYHELQGLRNQPQHF.